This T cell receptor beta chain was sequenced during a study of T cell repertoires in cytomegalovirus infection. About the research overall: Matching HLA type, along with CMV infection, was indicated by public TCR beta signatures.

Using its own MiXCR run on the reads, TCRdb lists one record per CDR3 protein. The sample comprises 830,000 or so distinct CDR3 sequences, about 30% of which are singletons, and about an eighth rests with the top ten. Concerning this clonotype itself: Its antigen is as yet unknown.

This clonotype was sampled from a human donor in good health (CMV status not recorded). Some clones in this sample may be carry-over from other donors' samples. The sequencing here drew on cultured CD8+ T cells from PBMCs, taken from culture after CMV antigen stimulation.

For the CDR3, the DNA is TGTGCCAGTAGTATAGATTTTGGGGCGGTTTGGAATGAGCAGTTCTTC. Its protein product is CASSIDFGAVWNEQFF. This chain uses TRBV19 with TRBJ2-1; a possible D gene is TRBD1 (5 bases). This CDR3 has 16 amino acids. The ends were cut back, 0 bases at V and 7 bases at J, with 16 bases in the middle. Germline lookup yields CDR1 LNHDA and CDR2 SQIVND (reference sequence).